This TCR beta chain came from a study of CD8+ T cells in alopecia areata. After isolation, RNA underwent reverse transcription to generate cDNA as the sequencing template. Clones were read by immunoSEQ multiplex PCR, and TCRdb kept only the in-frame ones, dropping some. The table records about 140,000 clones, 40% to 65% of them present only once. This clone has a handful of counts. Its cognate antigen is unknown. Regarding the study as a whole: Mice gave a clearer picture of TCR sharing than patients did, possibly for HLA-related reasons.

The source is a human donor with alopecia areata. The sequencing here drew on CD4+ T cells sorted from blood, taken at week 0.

The CDR3 sequence is CSVKQDMMNTEAFF. CDR3 in DNA: TGCAGCGTAAAACAGGACATGATGAACACTGAAGCTTTCTTT. The chain joins TRBV29-1 to TRBJ1-1; D is possibly TRBD1 (5 bases). The CDR3 contains 14 residues. Germline CDR1 reads SQVTM; CDR2 reads ANQGSEA. Trimming pared 6 bases from V and 0 bases from J, leaving 14 bases between.